The T cell receptor beta chain under discussion was sequenced for a study of T cell responses to AZD1222 COVID-19 vaccine. Using immunoSEQ multiplex PCR, the repertoire was profiled, and TCRdb retains in-frame clones only, with some absent. The sample carries 90,000 to 150,000 clones, around 87% recorded once. V was shortened by 2 bases and J by 1 base, with 5 bases between the two germline ends. This CDR3 contains 13 residues. Overall study findings and caveats: Clonal diversity may have been underestimated in mostly white British donors. Only six people who got AZD1222 tested seropositive at baseline.

This clone was observed a single time. Its antigen is as yet unknown. Sample: peripheral blood, taken on day 0 of AZD1222 vaccination. The sequence came from an adult in good health. This chain links TRBV12-3 or TRBV12-4 with TRBJ2-5; no clear D gene. CDR3 loop: CASSLRIQETQYF. In nucleotides, the CDR3 is TGTGCCAGCAGTTTACGGATCCAAGAGACCCAGTACTTC.